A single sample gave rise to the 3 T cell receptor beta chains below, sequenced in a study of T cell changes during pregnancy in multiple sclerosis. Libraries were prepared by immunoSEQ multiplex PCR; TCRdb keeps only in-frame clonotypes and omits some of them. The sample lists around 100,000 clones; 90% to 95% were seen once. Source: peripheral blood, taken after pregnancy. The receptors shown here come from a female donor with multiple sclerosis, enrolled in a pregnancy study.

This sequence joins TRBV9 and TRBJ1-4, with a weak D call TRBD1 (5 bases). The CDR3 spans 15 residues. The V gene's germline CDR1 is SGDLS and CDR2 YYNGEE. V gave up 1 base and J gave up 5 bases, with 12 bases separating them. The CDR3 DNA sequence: TGTGCCAGCAGCGTATTGGCCAGGGCGAATGAAAAACTGTTTTTT. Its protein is CASSVLARANEKLFF.

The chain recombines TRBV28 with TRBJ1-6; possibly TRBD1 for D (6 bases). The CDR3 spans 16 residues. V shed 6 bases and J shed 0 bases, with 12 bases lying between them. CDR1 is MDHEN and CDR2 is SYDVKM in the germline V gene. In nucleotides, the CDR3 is TGTGCCAGCAGGAACAGGGACATCTCCTATAATTCACCCCTCCACTTT. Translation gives CASRNRDISYNSPLHF.

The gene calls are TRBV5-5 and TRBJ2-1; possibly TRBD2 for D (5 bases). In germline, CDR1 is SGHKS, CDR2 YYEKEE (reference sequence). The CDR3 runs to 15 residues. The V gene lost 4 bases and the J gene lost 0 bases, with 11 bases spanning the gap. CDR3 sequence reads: CASSAPRGSYNEQFF. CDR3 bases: TGTGCCAGCAGCGCCCCTCGGGGCTCCTACAATGAGCAGTTCTTC.